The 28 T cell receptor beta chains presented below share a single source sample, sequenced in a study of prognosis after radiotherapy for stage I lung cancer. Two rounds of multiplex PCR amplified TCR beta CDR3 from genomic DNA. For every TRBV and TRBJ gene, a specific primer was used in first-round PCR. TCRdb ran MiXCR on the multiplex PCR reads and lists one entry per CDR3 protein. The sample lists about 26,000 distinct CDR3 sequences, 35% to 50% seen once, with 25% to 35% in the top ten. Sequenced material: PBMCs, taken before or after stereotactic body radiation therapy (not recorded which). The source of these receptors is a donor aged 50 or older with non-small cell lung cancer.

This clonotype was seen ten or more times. CDR3: CASSGFETPPYEQYF. CDR3 in DNA: TGTGCCAGCAGTGGTTTCGAGACCCCACCTTACGAGCAGTACTTC. The chain is built from TRBV2 and TRBJ2-7; D is undetermined. Germline CDR1 and CDR2: SNHLY and FYNNEI. This CDR3 region has 15 residues. V lost 4 bases and J 4 bases, leaving 17 bases between the germline ends. The full variable domain, in which reference TRBV2 and TRBJ2-7 provide the parts outside the CDR3, is EPEVTQTPSHQVTQMGQEVILRCVPISNHLYFYWYRQILGQKVEFLVSFYNNEISEKSEIFDDQFSVERPDGSNFTLKIRSTKLEDSAMYFCASSGFETPPYEQYFGPGTRLTVT.

The CDR3, as DNA: TGCGCCAGCAGCTTGGGGACAGTTTTCGCCCGGGAGCTGTTTTTT. Translated: CASSLGTVFARELFF. V usage is TRBV5-1 and J usage is TRBJ2-2, with a tentative D call TRBD1 (6 bases). Trimming took 0 bases from V and 9 from J, leaving 15 bases between them. Germline V gene sequence: CDR1 SGHRS, CDR2 YFSETQ. There are 15 residues in the CDR3.

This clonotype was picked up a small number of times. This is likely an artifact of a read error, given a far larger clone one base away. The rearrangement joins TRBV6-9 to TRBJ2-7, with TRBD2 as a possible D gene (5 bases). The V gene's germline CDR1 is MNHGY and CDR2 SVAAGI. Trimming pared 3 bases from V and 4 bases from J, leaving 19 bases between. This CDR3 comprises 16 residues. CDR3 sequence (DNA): TGTGCCAGCAGTTACCTACCTACCGGAGCGGTATACGAGCAGTACTTC. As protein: CASSYLPTGAVYEQYF.

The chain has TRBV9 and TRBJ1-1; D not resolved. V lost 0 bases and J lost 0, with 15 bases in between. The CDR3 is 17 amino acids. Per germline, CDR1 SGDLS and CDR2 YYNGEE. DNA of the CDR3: TGTGCCAGCAGCGTAGCTGGTAGCGGGAGTATGAACACTGAAGCTTTCTTT. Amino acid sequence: CASSVAGSGSMNTEAFF.

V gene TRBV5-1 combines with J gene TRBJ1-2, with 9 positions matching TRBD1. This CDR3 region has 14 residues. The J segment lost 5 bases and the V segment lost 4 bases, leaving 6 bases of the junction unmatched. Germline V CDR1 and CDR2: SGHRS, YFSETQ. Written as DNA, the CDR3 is TGCGCCAGCAGCCGGACAGGGGTAGAATATGGCTACACCTTC. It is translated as CASSRTGVEYGYTF.

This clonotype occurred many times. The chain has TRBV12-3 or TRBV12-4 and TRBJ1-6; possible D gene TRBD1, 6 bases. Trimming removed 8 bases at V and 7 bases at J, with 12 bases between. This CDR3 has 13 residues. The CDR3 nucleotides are TGTGCCAGCCGGAGACAGGAAAATTCACCCCTCCACTTT. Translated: CASRRQENSPLHF.

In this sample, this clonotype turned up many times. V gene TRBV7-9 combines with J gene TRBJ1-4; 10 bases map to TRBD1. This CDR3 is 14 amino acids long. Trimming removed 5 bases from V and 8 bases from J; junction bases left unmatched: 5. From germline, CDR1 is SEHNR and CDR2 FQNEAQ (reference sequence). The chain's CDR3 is CASSPGTGEEKLFF. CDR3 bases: TGTGCCAGCAGCCCCGGGACAGGGGAAGAAAAACTGTTTTTT.

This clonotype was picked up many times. CDR3 DNA: TGTGCCAGCAGGTTGATGGGAACAGAACAAGAGACCCAGTACTTC. Protein sequence: CASRLMGTEQETQYF. The V call is TRBV11-2, the J call TRBJ2-5; D gene ambiguous. Germline values: CDR1 SGHAT, CDR2 FQNNGV. The CDR3 has 15 residues. The V and J ends lost 6 bases and 2 bases respectively, with 16 bases between them.

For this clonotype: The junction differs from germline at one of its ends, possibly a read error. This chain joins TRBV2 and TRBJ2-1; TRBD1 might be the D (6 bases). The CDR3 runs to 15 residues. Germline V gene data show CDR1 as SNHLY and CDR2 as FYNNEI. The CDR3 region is CASSMVLQGGNEQFF. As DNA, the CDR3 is TGTGCCAGCAGTATGGTTTTACAGGGCGGCAATGAGCAATTCTTC.

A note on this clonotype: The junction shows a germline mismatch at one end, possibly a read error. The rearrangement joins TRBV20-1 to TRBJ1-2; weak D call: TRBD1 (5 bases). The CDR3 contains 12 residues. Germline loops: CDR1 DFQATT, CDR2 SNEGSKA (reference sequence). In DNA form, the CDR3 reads TGCAGTGCCATTACAGGTGGCTATTGCTACACCTTC. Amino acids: CSAITGGYCYTF.

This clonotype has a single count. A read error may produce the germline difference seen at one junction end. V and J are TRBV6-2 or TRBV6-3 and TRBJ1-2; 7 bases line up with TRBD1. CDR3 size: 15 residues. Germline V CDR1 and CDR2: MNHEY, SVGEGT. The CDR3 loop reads CASSGPRGVDYGYTF. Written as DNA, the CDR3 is TGTGCCAGCAGTGGACCCAGGGGGGTTGACTATGGATACACCTTC.

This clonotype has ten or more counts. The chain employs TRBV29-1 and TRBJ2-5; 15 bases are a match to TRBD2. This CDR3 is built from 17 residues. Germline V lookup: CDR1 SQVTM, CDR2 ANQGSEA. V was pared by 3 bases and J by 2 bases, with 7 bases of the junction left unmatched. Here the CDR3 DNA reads TGCAGCGTTGACGGGACTAGCGGGAGGTACAGACAAGAGACCCAGTACTTC. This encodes CSVDGTSGRYRQETQYF.

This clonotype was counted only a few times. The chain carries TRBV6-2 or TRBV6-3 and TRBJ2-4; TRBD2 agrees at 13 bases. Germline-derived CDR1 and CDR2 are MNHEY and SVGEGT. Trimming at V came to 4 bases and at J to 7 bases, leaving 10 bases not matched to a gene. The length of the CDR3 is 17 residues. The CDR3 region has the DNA TGTGCCAGCAGTTCCGCCCCTGGACTAGCGGGAGAGAACATTCAGTACTTC. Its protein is CASSSAPGLAGENIQYF.

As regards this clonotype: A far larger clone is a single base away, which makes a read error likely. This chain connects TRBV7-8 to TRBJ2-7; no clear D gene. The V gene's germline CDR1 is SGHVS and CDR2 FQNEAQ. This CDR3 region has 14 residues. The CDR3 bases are TGTGCCAGCAGCCCCTCCCGAAGCTCCTACGATCAGTACTTC. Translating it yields CASSPSRSSYDQYF.

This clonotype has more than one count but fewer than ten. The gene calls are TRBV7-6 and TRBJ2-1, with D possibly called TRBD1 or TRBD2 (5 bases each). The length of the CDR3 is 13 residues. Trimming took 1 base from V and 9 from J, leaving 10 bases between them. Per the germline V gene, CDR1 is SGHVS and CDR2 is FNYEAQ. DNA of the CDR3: TGTGCCAGCAGCTTAGTGGTGAGGGGTGAGCAGTTCTTC. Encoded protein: CASSLVVRGEQFF.

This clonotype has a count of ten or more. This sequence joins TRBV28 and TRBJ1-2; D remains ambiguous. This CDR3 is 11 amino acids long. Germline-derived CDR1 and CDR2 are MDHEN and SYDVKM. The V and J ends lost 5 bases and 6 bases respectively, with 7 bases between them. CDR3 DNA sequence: TGTGCCAGCAGTAGGCTACATGGCTACACCTTC. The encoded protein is CASSRLHGYTF.

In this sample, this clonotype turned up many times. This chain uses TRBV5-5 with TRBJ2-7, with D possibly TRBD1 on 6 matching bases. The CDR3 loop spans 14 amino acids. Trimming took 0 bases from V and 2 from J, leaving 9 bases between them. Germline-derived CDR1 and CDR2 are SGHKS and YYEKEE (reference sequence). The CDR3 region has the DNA TGTGCCAGCAGCTTGGACAGGGTTACCTACGAGCAGTACTTC. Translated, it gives CASSLDRVTYEQYF.

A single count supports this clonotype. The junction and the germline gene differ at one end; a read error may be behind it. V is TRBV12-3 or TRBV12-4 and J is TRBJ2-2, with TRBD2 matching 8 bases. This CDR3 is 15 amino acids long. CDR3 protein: CPSSFGLAPTGELFF. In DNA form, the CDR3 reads TGTCCCAGCAGTTTTGGACTAGCTCCCACCGGGGAGCTGTTTTTT.

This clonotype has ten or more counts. This CDR3 is CSAIGQGYEQYF. The CDR3 nucleotides read TGCAGTGCTATTGGGCAGGGCTACGAGCAGTACTTC. The chain couples TRBV20-1 to TRBJ2-7, with D perhaps matching TRBD1 (5 bases). CDR1 is DFQATT and CDR2 is SNEGSKA in the germline V gene (reference sequence). V was clipped by 4 bases and J by 3 bases, with 10 bases between them. The CDR3 runs to 12 residues.

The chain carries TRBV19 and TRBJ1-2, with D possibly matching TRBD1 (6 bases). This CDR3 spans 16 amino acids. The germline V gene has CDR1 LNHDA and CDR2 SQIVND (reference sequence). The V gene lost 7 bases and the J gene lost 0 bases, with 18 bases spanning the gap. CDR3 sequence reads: CASTPDSRPANYGYTF. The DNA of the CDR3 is TGTGCCAGTACTCCGGACAGTAGGCCGGCTAACTATGGCTACACCTTC.

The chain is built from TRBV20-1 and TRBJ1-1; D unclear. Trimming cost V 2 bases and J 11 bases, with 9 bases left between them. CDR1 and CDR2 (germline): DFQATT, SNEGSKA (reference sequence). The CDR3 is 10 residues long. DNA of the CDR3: TGCAGTGCTAGATCTAATGGCGCTTTCTTT. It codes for CSARSNGAFF.

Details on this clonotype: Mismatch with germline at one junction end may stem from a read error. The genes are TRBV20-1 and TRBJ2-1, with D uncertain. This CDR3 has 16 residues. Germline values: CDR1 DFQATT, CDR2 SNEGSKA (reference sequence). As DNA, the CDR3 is TGCAGTGCTAGAGATTTTCAGACCAGCTCCTACGATGATCAGTTCTTC. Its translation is CSARDFQTSSYDDQFF.

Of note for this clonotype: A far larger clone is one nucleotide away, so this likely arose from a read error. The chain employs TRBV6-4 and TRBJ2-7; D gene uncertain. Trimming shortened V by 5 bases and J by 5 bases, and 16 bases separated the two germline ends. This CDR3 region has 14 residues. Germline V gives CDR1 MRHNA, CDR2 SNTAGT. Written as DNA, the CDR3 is TGTGCCAGCAGTTATGGCGGTTCCGCCGACGAGCAGTACTTC. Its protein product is CASSYGGSADEQYF.

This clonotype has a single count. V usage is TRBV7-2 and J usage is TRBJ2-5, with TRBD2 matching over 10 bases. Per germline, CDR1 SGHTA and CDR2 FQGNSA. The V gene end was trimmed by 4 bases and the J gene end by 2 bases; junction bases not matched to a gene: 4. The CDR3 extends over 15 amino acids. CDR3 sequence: CASSSRTSGQETQYF. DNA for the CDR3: TGTGCCAGCAGCTCCCGGACTAGCGGTCAAGAGACCCAGTACTTC.

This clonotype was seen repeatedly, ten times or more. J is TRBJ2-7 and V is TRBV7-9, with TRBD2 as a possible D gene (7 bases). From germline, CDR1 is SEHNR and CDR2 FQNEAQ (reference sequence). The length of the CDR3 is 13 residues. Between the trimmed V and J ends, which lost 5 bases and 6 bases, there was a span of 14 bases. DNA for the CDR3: TGTGCCAGCAGCCAGGGGAGGGAGGGCGAGCAGTACTTC. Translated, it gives CASSQGREGEQYF.

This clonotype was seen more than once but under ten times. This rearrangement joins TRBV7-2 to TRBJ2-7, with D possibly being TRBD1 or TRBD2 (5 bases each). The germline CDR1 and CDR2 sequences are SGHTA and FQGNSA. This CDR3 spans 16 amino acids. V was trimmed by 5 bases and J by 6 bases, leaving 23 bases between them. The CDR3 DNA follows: TGTGCCAGCAGCCAAGATTCGGTGGGTGCAGGGACCGAGCAGTACTTC. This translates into CASSQDSVGAGTEQYF.

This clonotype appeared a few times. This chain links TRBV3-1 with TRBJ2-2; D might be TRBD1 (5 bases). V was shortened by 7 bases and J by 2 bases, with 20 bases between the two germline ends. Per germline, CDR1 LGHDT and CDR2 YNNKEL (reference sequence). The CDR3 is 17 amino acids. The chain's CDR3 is CASNHALGPVNTGELFF. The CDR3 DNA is TGTGCCAGCAACCACGCCCTGGGGCCAGTCAACACCGGGGAGCTGTTTTTT.

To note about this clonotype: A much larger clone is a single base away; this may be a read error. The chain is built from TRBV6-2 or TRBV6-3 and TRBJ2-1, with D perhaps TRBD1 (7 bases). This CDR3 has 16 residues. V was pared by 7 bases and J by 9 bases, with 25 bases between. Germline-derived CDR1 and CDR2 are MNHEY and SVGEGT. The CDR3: CASIPQQTGRTGEQFF. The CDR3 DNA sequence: TGTGCCAGCATACCGCAACAGACAGGGAGGACAGGTGAGCAGTTCTTC.